The rows below give T cell receptor beta chains drawn from one sample of a study of PD-1 blockade in classical Hodgkin lymphoma. Produced via immunoSEQ multiplex PCR; TCRdb's table is partial and in-frame only. The sample has 17,000 or so clones, about 81% seen once. Sequenced material: peripheral blood mononuclear cells (PBMCs), taken at baseline. These receptor sequences come from a human donor with classical Hodgkin lymphoma. Both conserved end residues are part of each CDR3. A D gene is named only where the DNA matches it firmly. Size values are once, few and many counts, or a class for expanded clones, and some rows have none.

V	J	size	D	CDR3	DNA
TRBV6-5	TRBJ1-5	-	-	CASSRRADNQPQHF	TGTGCCAGCAGCCGACGAGCGGACAATCAGCCCCAGCATTTT
TRBV7-9	TRBJ2-7	-	TRBD2	CASSLFRLAGSSYEQYF	TGTGCCAGCAGCTTATTTAGACTAGCGGGATCGTCCTACGAGCAGTACTTC
TRBV10-2	TRBJ1-1	-	TRBD1	CASKLTGRAIEAFF	TGCGCCAGCAAGCTGACAGGGCGGGCGATTGAAGCTTTCTTT
TRBV5-6	TRBJ1-3	-	-	CASSFGTVNTIYF	TGTGCCAGCAGCTTTGGGACGGTTAACACCATATATTTT
TRBV5-1	TRBJ2-2	once	TRBD2	CASSNQTSGTGELFF	TGCGCCAGCAGCAACCAGACTAGCGGTACCGGGGAGCTGTTTTTT
TRBV6-5	TRBJ2-3	once	-	CASTDAPDTQYF	TGTGCCAGCACCGACGCCCCAGATACGCAGTATTTT
TRBV9	TRBJ2-1	-	TRBD2	CASSFLAGRYNEQFF	TGTGCCAGCAGCTTCCTAGCGGGGAGGTACAATGAGCAGTTCTTC
TRBV19	TRBJ2-7	-	TRBD2	CASSSGGVYEQYF	TGTGCCAGTTCATCGGGGGGGGTCTACGAGCAGTACTTC
TRBV15	TRBJ2-7	-	TRBD2	CATSSPTSERYEQYF	TGTGCCACCAGCAGCCCGACTAGCGAGAGATACGAGCAGTACTTC
TRBV7-8	TRBJ2-2	-	-	CASSLVSSGELFF	TGTGCCAGCAGCTTAGTCTCTTCCGGGGAGCTGTTTTTT
TRBV4-1	TRBJ2-5	-	TRBD1	CASSQADRWGETQYF	TGCGCCAGCAGCCAAGCGGACAGGTGGGGAGAGACCCAGTACTTC
TRBV5-1	TRBJ2-3	-	TRBD2	CASSLVGTSPDTQYF	TGCGCCAGCAGCTTGGTGGGGACTAGCCCAGATACGCAGTATTTT
TRBV7-9	TRBJ2-3	-	TRBD1	CASSPGQGARDTQYF	TGTGCCAGCAGCCCGGGACAGGGGGCAAGAGATACGCAGTATTTT
TRBV5-1	TRBJ2-3	-	TRBD2	CASSLTSGGALDTQYF	TGCGCCAGCAGCCTTACTAGCGGGGGGGCCTTGGATACGCAGTATTTT
TRBV9	TRBJ2-1	-	-	CASSVAGGNGYNEQFF	TGTGCCAGCAGCGTAGCGGGCGGGAACGGATACAATGAGCAGTTCTTC
TRBV28	TRBJ1-4	few	-	CASIPQGNEKLFF	TGTGCCAGCATCCCGCAGGGTAATGAAAAACTGTTTTTT
TRBV9	TRBJ1-1	medium-sized	TRBD1	CASSVVAGGTEAFF	TGTGCCAGCAGCGTAGTTGCAGGGGGCACTGAAGCTTTCTTT
TRBV6-5	TRBJ1-2	-	-	CASSRLPRGYGYTF	TGTGCCAGCAGTCGCCTCCCCCGTGGGTATGGCTACACCTTC
TRBV7-2	TRBJ2-5	few	-	CASSPGGSRETQYF	TGTGCCAGCAGCCCAGGGGGGTCCCGTGAGACCCAGTACTTC
TRBV30	TRBJ2-2	-	TRBD2	CAWSWTSSVGELFF	TGTGCCTGGAGTTGGACTAGTTCAGTCGGGGAGCTGTTTTTT
TRBV30	TRBJ2-1	once	-	CAWSSHQEQFF	TGTGCCTGGAGTTCCCACCAAGAGCAGTTCTTC
TRBV25-1	TRBJ2-5	-	TRBD1	CASSKGQGSETQYF	TGTGCCAGCAGTAAAGGACAGGGTTCAGAGACCCAGTACTTC
TRBV5-1	TRBJ2-1	-	TRBD2	CASSRGLAGDEQFF	TGCGCCAGCAGCCGCGGACTAGCGGGAGATGAGCAGTTCTTC
TRBV6-5	TRBJ2-7	medium-sized	-	CASSYAPGAYEQYF	TGTGCCAGCAGTTACGCCCCCGGAGCCTACGAGCAGTACTTC
TRBV7-9	TRBJ2-1	-	TRBD2	CASSPWGTSGSHEQFF	TGTGCCAGCAGCCCCTGGGGGACTAGCGGGAGTCATGAGCAGTTCTTC
TRBV7-2	TRBJ1-1	-	-	CASSYGQLTSNTEAFF	TGTGCCAGCAGCTACGGACAGTTGACTTCGAACACTGAAGCTTTCTTT
TRBV6-5	TRBJ2-7	-	TRBD2	CASRLAGGLYEQYF	TGTGCCAGCAGGCTAGCGGGAGGGCTCTACGAGCAGTACTTC
TRBV2	TRBJ2-7	-	TRBD2	CASSRTTSGGEQYF	TGTGCCAGCTCAAGAACGACTAGCGGGGGCGAGCAGTACTTC
TRBV27	TRBJ1-1	-	-	CASRGHTTNTEAFF	TGTGCCAGCAGGGGACATACTACGAACACTGAAGCTTTCTTT
TRBV19	TRBJ2-3	-	-	CASSNPWDGPDTQYF	TGTGCCAGTAGTAACCCCTGGGACGGTCCCGATACGCAGTATTTT
TRBV28	TRBJ1-2	few	TRBD1	CASSYRGQGYGYTF	TGTGCCAGCAGTTACAGGGGGCAGGGCTATGGCTACACCTTC
TRBV11-2	TRBJ2-1	-	TRBD2	CASSLDHPGLAGGFYNEQFF	TGTGCCAGCAGCTTAGATCACCCGGGACTAGCGGGGGGTTTCTACAATGAGCAGTTCTTC
TRBV7-8	TRBJ2-7	-	-	CASSFLKGPGLQYF	TGTGCCAGCAGCTTCCTAAAGGGCCCAGGGTTGCAGTACTTC
TRBV6-5	TRBJ2-7	few	-	CASSWGSGYEQYF	TGTGCCAGCAGTTGGGGGTCGGGTTACGAGCAGTACTTC
TRBV30	TRBJ2-2	-	TRBD1	CAWLKGDRGAGELFF	TGTGCCTGGCTTAAGGGGGACAGGGGAGCCGGGGAGCTGTTTTTT
TRBV18	TRBJ1-1	-	-	CASSPLGAETEAFF	TGTGCCAGCTCACCACTGGGGGCGGAAACTGAAGCTTTCTTT
TRBV6-5	TRBJ2-7	once	-	CASSYVAVGAYEQYF	TGTGCCAGCAGTTACGTAGCGGTAGGGGCTTACGAGCAGTACTTC
TRBV25-1	TRBJ2-1	once	TRBD2	CASSEGREAYNEQFF	TGTGCCAGCAGTGAGGGGCGGGAGGCGTACAATGAGCAGTTCTTC
TRBV2	TRBJ2-7	-	TRBD2	CASNGLAGRGEQYF	TGTGCCAGCAATGGACTAGCGGGACGTGGCGAGCAGTACTTC
TRBV11-2	TRBJ2-3	-	TRBD2	CASSVNSGGYSNTQYF	TGTGCCAGCAGCGTAAATTCCGGGGGGTATAGTAATACGCAGTATTTT
TRBV6-6	TRBJ2-7	-	TRBD2	CASSLLAGTYEQYF	TGTGCCAGCAGCCTTCTAGCGGGAACCTACGAGCAGTACTTC
TRBV4-3	TRBJ1-2	once	TRBD1	CASSQDGQGDYGYTF	TGCGCCAGCAGCCAAGACGGACAGGGCGACTATGGCTACACCTTC
TRBV19	TRBJ1-1	-	-	CASSIAYTLSDTEAFF	TGTGCCAGTAGTATAGCATACACTCTTAGCGACACTGAAGCTTTCTTT
TRBV7-9	TRBJ2-1	-	TRBD2	CASSLAAGGPDEQFF	TGTGCCAGCAGCTTAGCAGCGGGAGGGCCGGATGAGCAGTTCTTC
TRBV6-6	TRBJ2-3	-	-	CASSYSRGNTDTQYF	TGTGCCAGCAGTTACTCTCGGGGGAACACAGATACGCAGTATTTT
TRBV5-1	TRBJ2-3	-	-	CASSLDGGPFDTQYF	TGCGCCAGCAGCTTGGATGGGGGGCCATTCGATACGCAGTATTTT
TRBV30	TRBJ1-5	-	-	CAWSTQGYQPQHF	TGTGCCTGGAGTACCCAGGGGTATCAGCCCCAGCATTTT
TRBV30	TRBJ1-4	-	-	CAWSRGEPFNEKLFF	TGTGCCTGGAGTAGGGGGGAACCCTTTAATGAAAAACTGTTTTTT
TRBV29-1	TRBJ2-7	-	TRBD2	CSVEDPSGTYEQYF	TGCAGCGTTGAAGACCCTAGCGGGACCTACGAGCAGTACTTC
TRBV30	TRBJ1-3	-	TRBD1	CAWRGQGAEMSSGNTIYF	TGTGCCTGGAGGGGACAGGGGGCCGAAATGTCATCTGGAAACACCATATATTTT
TRBV7-8	TRBJ1-1	few	-	CASRVWGANTEAFF	TGTGCCAGCAGGGTGTGGGGCGCGAACACTGAAGCTTTCTTT
TRBV9	TRBJ2-3	-	-	CASSVYGGGTDTQYF	TGTGCCAGCAGCGTCTACGGGGGAGGCACAGATACGCAGTATTTT
TRBV7-2	TRBJ1-3	-	-	CASSPNHLSGNTIYF	TGTGCCAGCAGCCCCAACCACCTCTCTGGAAACACCATATATTTT
TRBV18	TRBJ1-1	-	-	CASSLTGLDMNTEAFF	TGTGCCAGCTCACTGACAGGCTTAGACATGAACACTGAAGCTTTCTTT
TRBV7-9	TRBJ1-2	-	-	CASSLGTAYGYTF	TGTGCCAGCAGCTTAGGAACGGCCTATGGCTACACCTTC
TRBV4-3	TRBJ2-2	-	TRBD2	CASSQDTPTGGRGPGELFF	TGCGCCAGCAGCCAAGATACTCCGACGGGAGGGCGGGGACCCGGGGAGCTGTTTTTT
TRBV5-5	TRBJ1-5	-	-	CASSLASYSNQPQHF	TGTGCCAGCAGCTTGGCCTCGTATAGCAATCAGCCCCAGCATTTT
TRBV4-2	TRBJ1-6	-	-	CASSYGRGDSPLHF	TGTGCCAGCAGCTACGGGCGAGGGGATTCACCCCTCCACTTT
TRBV2	TRBJ2-1	-	TRBD2	CASSFRLARNEQFF	TGTGCCAGCAGCTTTCGACTAGCAAGGAATGAGCAGTTCTTC
TRBV10-2	TRBJ2-3	-	TRBD2	CATQRGSTQYF	TGCGCCACCCAGCGGGGGTCTACGCAGTATTTT